The rows below give T cell receptor beta chains drawn from one sample of a study of cytomegalovirus exposure and HLA in healthy donors. Clones were read by immunoSEQ multiplex PCR, and TCRdb kept only the in-frame ones, dropping some. The data show fewer than 150,000 clones, around 87% seen once. Material for sequencing was PBMCs. These receptors came from a man aged 18-30 years in good health and CMV-seropositive. CDR3s include the opening cysteine and the closing phenylalanine or tryptophan. The D gene is left open where the match is weak. Not every row has a clone size; where given, it reads once, few, many or a size class.

j_call v_call clone_size d_call cdr3_aa cdr3_nt
TRBJ1-1 TRBV28 once NA CASSLGTHGTEAFF TGTGCCAGCAGTTTGGGCACCCACGGAACTGAAGCTTTCTTT
TRBJ1-2 TRBV6-5 NA NA CASSSLQGLGYTF TGTGCCAGCAGTTCCTTACAGGGTCTTGGCTACACCTTC
TRBJ2-3 TRBV19 NA NA CASSIDRTAARYF TGTGCCAGTAGTATAGATCGGACAGCTGCTCGGTATTTT
TRBJ1-6 TRBV11-2 NA NA CASSLETGPYSPLHF TGTGCCAGCAGCTTAGAAACGGGTCCCTATTCACCCCTCCACTTT
TRBJ1-2 TRBV5-4 few NA CASSTGRDGYTF TGTGCCAGCAGCACTGGCAGGGATGGCTACACCTTC
TRBJ1-1 TRBV5-1 NA TRBD1 CASNRGKGTEAFF TGCGCCAGTAACAGGGGGAAGGGCACTGAAGCTTTCTTT
TRBJ2-5 TRBV6-1 NA TRBD1 CASSESRGRVAQYF TGTGCCAGCAGTGAATCCAGGGGGCGGGTGGCCCAGTACTTC
TRBJ2-2 TRBV20-1 NA NA CSAITRGELFF TGCAGTGCTATAACCAGAGGGGAGCTGTTTTTT
TRBJ2-7 TRBV6-8 NA NA CATYSRTEGYEQYF TGTGCCACCTACTCCCGGACAGAAGGCTACGAGCAGTACTTC
TRBJ2-2 TRBV5-1 many NA CASSISRGANTGELFF TGCGCCAGCAGCATCAGTCGGGGGGCCAACACCGGGGAGCTGTTTTTT
TRBJ2-1 TRBV2 NA NA CASTRLVYNEQFF TGTGCCAGCACAAGACTAGTCTACAATGAGCAGTTCTTC
TRBJ2-7 TRBV27 NA TRBD1 CASSPGQGQPTGAYEQYF TGTGCCAGCAGTCCTGGACAGGGCCAACCGACTGGGGCATACGAGCAGTACTTC
TRBJ1-2 TRBV18 NA NA CASSPLELNNDGYTF TGTGCCAGCTCACCTTTGGAGTTAAATAATGACGGCTACACCTTC
TRBJ2-7 TRBV6-5 once NA CASSYAGYEQYF TGTGCCAGCAGTTACGCGGGCTACGAGCAGTACTTC